This TCR beta chain was captured by sequencing in a study of patients and donors after allogeneic stem cell transplantation. Trimming removed 5 bases from V and 9 bases from J; junction bases left unmatched: 3. This CDR3 comprises 12 residues. CDR1 is SGHRS and CDR2 is YFSETQ in the germline V gene. TCRdb fed the RT-PCR reads into MiXCR, producing one record per CDR3 protein. The sample holds some 200,000 distinct CDR3 sequences, 41% seen once. The material sequenced was blood, either unsorted or a sorted T cell fraction (not recorded which). The genes are TRBV5-1 and TRBJ1-3, with 9 positions matching TRBD1. This receptor was identified in a human donor who was either an allogeneic HSCT recipient or a stem cell or donor lymphocyte infusion donor (not recorded which). It is not recorded whose cells these are; they may come from a transplant donor. Written as DNA, the CDR3 is TGCGCCAGCAGACAGGGGGCAGGCACCATATATTTT. It yields the protein CASRQGAGTIYF.